This T cell receptor beta chain was identified in a study of Graves' ophthalmopathy and Graves' hyperthyroidism. Amplification of TCR beta CDR3 regions used RNA transcripts. First-round RT-PCR employed HTBI primers, with a second-round multiplex PCR after it. TCRdb passed the multiplex PCR reads through MiXCR, listing each CDR3 protein once. This table has about 48,000 distinct CDR3 sequences, 50% to 65% appearing once. Study observations and caveats: Distinction of ophthalmopathy from stable hyperthyroidism by a 13-signature model reached approximately 88% sensitivity and 81.08% specificity.

This clonotype came up many times. Its antigen remains unidentified. Trimming left V 1 base short and J 4 bases short, with 12 bases between. The CDR3 is 15 amino acids. Germline values: CDR1 PRHDT, CDR2 FYEKMQ (reference sequence). The TCR was taken from an adult man with Graves' ophthalmopathy. Sequenced: peripheral blood. The rearrangement links TRBV13 to TRBJ2-3, with D perhaps TRBD1 or TRBD2 (5 bases each). This CDR3 is CASSLAEGLADTQYF. Here the CDR3 DNA reads TGTGCCAGCAGCTTAGCCGAGGGGTTGGCAGATACGCAGTATTTT.